The next 16 T cell receptor beta chains were all read from a single sample in a study of T cell repertoires in cytomegalovirus infection. TCRdb re-derived calls from the reads in MiXCR, one entry per CDR3 protein. This repertoire shows fewer than 1,000,000 distinct CDR3 sequences, less than 35% found once; its top ten account for over 11%. These receptors have no known antigen. This material consisted of cultured CD8+ T cells from PBMCs, taken from culture after CMV antigen stimulation. All receptors derive from a human donor in good health (CMV status not recorded). Some clones in this sample may be carry-over from other donors' samples.

This clonotype has just a few counts. This chain uses TRBV20-1 with TRBJ2-5; 9 positions match TRBD2. Germline CDR1 reads DFQATT; CDR2 reads SNEGSKA (reference sequence). CDR3 length: 15 amino acids. This chain's CDR3 is CSPKSYRGGEETQYF. In nucleotides, the CDR3 is TGCAGCCCTAAAAGCTATCGCGGGGGGGAAGAGACCCAGTACTTC.

This chain joins TRBV4-1 and TRBJ1-5; D is unresolved. V lost 3 bases, J lost 2 bases, and 11 bases lay in between. The germline gives CDR1 MGHRA, CDR2 YSYEKL. This CDR3 is built from 15 residues. This CDR3 is CASSHSLEGNQPQHF. CDR3 in DNA: TGCGCCAGCAGCCACTCCCTAGAGGGCAATCAGCCCCAGCATTTT.

CDR3 loop: CASRWQGAWNEQFF. The CDR3 nucleotides read TGTGCCAGCAGGTGGCAGGGGGCATGGAATGAGCAGTTCTTC. The chain has TRBV25-1 and TRBJ2-1, with TRBD1 matching 8 bases. Germline CDR1 reads MGHDK; CDR2 reads SYGVNS. CDR3 length: 14 amino acids. With 6 bases clipped from V and 7 bases from J, the junction kept 8 bases outside the gene matches. Variable domain in full (rest from reference TRBV25-1 and TRBJ2-1): EADIYQTPRYLVIGTGKKITLECSQTMGHDKMYWYQQDPGMELHLIHYSYGVNSTEKGDLSSESTVSRIRTEHFPLTLESARPSHTSQYLCASRWQGAWNEQFFGPGTRLTVL.

The V and J genes are TRBV6-5 and TRBJ1-5, with TRBD1 matching over 11 bases. Per the germline V gene, CDR1 is MNHEY and CDR2 is SVGAGI. CDR3 length equals 18 residues. Unmatched junction bases numbered 9, after V lost 4 bases and J lost 1 base. This chain's CDR3 is CASSSFRTGGGSNQPQHF. The CDR3 region has the DNA TGTGCCAGCAGTTCGTTCAGGACAGGGGGCGGCAGCAATCAGCCCCAGCATTTT.

J is TRBJ2-3 and V is TRBV19; 8 bases line up with TRBD2. Germline V gene data show CDR1 as LNHDA and CDR2 as SQIVND (reference sequence). The CDR3 has 15 amino acids. The V and J ends lost 7 bases and 0 bases, in that order; junction bases with no gene match: 6. CDR3 nucleotides: TGTGCCAGTACCGTAGCGGGACGGAGCACAGATACGCAGTATTTT. This translates into CASTVAGRSTDTQYF.

Here the CDR3 reads CASGGTSSYEQYF. DNA for the CDR3: TGTGCCAGCGGGGGGACGAGCTCCTACGAGCAGTACTTC. This chain connects TRBV12-3 or TRBV12-4 to TRBJ2-7; weak D call: TRBD2 (6 bases). The CDR3 loop spans 13 amino acids. V was cut by 8 bases and J by 0 bases, with 11 bases left in between.

This chain connects TRBV2 to TRBJ1-1, with 7 bases matching TRBD1. Looked up from germline, CDR1 is SNHLY and CDR2 is FYNNEI. The length of the CDR3 is 17 residues. The V and J ends lost 6 bases and 3 bases, in that order; junction bases with no gene match: 16. CDR3 sequence reads: CASRSDRLLLEDTEAFF. CDR3 DNA: TGTGCCAGCAGGTCGGACAGGCTTCTTCTGGAGGACACTGAAGCTTTCTTT.

The rearrangement joins TRBV6-5 to TRBJ1-4; D is uncertain. Trimming stripped 4 bases from V and 5 bases from J, with 23 bases between. In germline, CDR1 is MNHEY, CDR2 SVGAGI. The CDR3 runs to 18 residues. The CDR3 protein is CASSFRVGLIGRNEKLFF. CDR3 nucleotide sequence: TGTGCCAGCAGTTTTAGGGTGGGCTTGATCGGGCGAAATGAAAAACTGTTTTTT.

The chain is built from TRBV7-6 and TRBJ2-3; TRBD2 agrees at 11 bases. Germline lookup yields CDR1 SGHVS and CDR2 FNYEAQ. The CDR3 is made up of 15 amino acids. V lost 1 base to trimming and J lost 6 bases; unmatched junction nucleotides: 3. DNA of the CDR3: TGTGCCAGCAGCTTAGAACTAGCGGGGGTGGATACGCAGTATTTT. Its translation: CASSLELAGVDTQYF.

The chain is built from TRBV28 and TRBJ1-5, with 7 bases identical to TRBD1. The CDR3 runs to 15 residues. CDR1 MDHEN and CDR2 SYDVKM come from the germline V gene. V was clipped by 5 bases and J by 4 bases; unmatched bases: 8. The CDR3 is CASSPGTVINQPQHF. CDR3 coding DNA: TGTGCCAGCAGTCCCGGGACAGTTATAAATCAGCCCCAGCATTTT. Full variable domain (rest looked up from reference TRBV28 and TRBJ1-5): DVKVTQSSRYLVKRTGEKVFLECVQDMDHENMFWYRQDPGLGLRLIYFSYDVKMKEKGDIPEGYSVSREKKERFSLILESASTNQTSMYLCASSPGTVINQPQHFGDGTRLSIL.

The chain is built from TRBV20-1 and TRBJ2-5; D is perhaps TRBD1 (6 bases). Per germline, CDR1 DFQATT and CDR2 SNEGSKA (reference sequence). This CDR3 is 15 amino acids long. The V end was cut by 5 bases, the J end by 3 bases, with 19 bases between. CDR3 DNA sequence: TGCAGTGCTGAACAGGGATTATACGTCGAAGAGACCCAGTACTTC. Translating it yields CSAEQGLYVEETQYF.

V and J are TRBV2 and TRBJ1-2; 11 nucleotides agree with TRBD1. The CDR3 spans 15 residues. V dropped 1 base and J dropped 4; count of bases not matched to a gene: 2. Germline CDR1 is SNHLY and CDR2 is FYNNEI. CDR3 nucleotides: TGTGCCAGCAGTGAAGGGACAGGGGGCACCTATGGCTACACCTTC. Its translation is CASSEGTGGTYGYTF.

The chain employs TRBV10-3 and TRBJ1-1; D is possibly TRBD1 (5 bases). Germline V lookup: CDR1 ENHRY, CDR2 SYGVKD. Deletions cut 10 bases from V and 5 bases from J, with 23 bases between. The CDR3 covers 15 residues. The CDR3 loop is CATASIMGVETEAFF. CDR3 in DNA: TGTGCCACAGCTTCAATAATGGGGGTGGAGACTGAAGCTTTCTTT.

This clonotype was seen repeatedly, ten times or more. The chain joins TRBV7-9 to TRBJ2-3, with 11 bases matching TRBD2. This CDR3 has 16 residues. Germline CDR1 and CDR2: SEHNR and FQNEAQ (reference sequence). V gave up 5 bases and J gave up 4 bases; unmatched junction bases: 8. The CDR3 sequence is CASSILLAGEADTQYF. The CDR3 DNA is TGTGCCAGCAGCATCCTACTAGCGGGGGAGGCAGATACGCAGTATTTT.

This clonotype was observed many times. The chain employs TRBV27 and TRBJ2-3; 7 positions match TRBD1. Germline values: CDR1 MNHEY, CDR2 SMNVEV (reference sequence). The ends lost 5 bases at V and 3 bases at J; junction bases unmatched: 8. There are 15 residues in the CDR3. CDR3: CASSTRDRPTDTQYF. In DNA form, the CDR3 reads TGTGCCAGCAGTACCCGGGACAGACCTACAGATACGCAGTATTTT.

This clonotype was recorded at least ten times. The chain couples TRBV6-1 to TRBJ2-6; D is undetermined. CDR1 is MNHNS and CDR2 is SASEGT in the germline V gene. V dropped 6 bases and J dropped 0 bases, with 12 bases sitting between them. The CDR3 is made up of 16 amino acids. CDR3 DNA sequence: TGTGCCAGCAGCACCCCCTCCAGCTCTGGGGCCAACGTCCTGACTTTC. Translation gives CASSTPSSSGANVLTF.